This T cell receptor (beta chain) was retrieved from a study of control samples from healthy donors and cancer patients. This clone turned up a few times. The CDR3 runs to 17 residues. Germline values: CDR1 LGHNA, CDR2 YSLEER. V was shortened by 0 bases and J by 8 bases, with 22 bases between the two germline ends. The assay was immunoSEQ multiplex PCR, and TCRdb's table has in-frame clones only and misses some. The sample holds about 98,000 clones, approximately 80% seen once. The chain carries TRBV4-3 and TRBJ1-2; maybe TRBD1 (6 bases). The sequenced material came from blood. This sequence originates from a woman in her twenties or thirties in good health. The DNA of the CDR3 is TGCGCCAGCAGCCAAGATTCGGCAGGGACAAACTCGGGGGGCTACACCTTC. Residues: CASSQDSAGTNSGGYTF.